These 21 T cell receptor beta chains were all obtained from the same sample, sequenced in a study of T cell changes during pregnancy in multiple sclerosis. Sequenced by immunoSEQ multiplex PCR; TCRdb stores in-frame clones only, minus some. The sample lists more than 85,000 clones; more than 80% were seen once. Here the sequenced sample was peripheral blood, taken in the second trimester of pregnancy. These receptors were collected from a female donor with multiple sclerosis, enrolled in a pregnancy study.

The genes are TRBV30 and TRBJ1-5, with D tentatively TRBD1 (5 bases). From germline, CDR1 is GTSNPN and CDR2 SVGIG (reference sequence). Trimming stripped 2 bases from V and 2 bases from J, with 10 bases between. The CDR3 totals 14 residues. This CDR3 is CAWSSGGGNQPQHF. In DNA form, the CDR3 reads TGTGCCTGGAGTTCGGGGGGGGGCAATCAGCCCCAGCATTTT.

The V and J genes are TRBV28 and TRBJ2-1, with TRBD1 matching over 7 bases. Germline-derived CDR1 and CDR2 are MDHEN and SYDVKM. The V segment lost 5 bases and the J segment 5 bases; nucleotides outside the gene matches: 9. This CDR3 region has 15 residues. CDR3 in amino acids: CASSGYRDRNNEQFF. Written as DNA, the CDR3 is TGTGCCAGCAGTGGGTACCGGGACAGAAACAATGAGCAGTTCTTC. Filled out from reference TRBV28 and TRBJ2-1, the complete variable domain reads DVKVTQSSRYLVKRTGEKVFLECVQDMDHENMFWYRQDPGLGLRLIYFSYDVKMKEKGDIPEGYSVSREKKERFSLILESASTNQTSMYLCASSGYRDRNNEQFFGPGTRLTVL.

V gene TRBV27 combines with J gene TRBJ2-1, with a tentative D call TRBD2 (6 bases). V was shortened by 2 bases and J by 4 bases, with 12 bases between the two germline ends. Germline-derived CDR1 and CDR2 are MNHEY and SMNVEV (reference sequence). CDR3 length: 15 residues. The CDR3 protein is CASSLSPSAYNEQFF. The CDR3 region has the DNA TGTGCCAGCAGTTTAAGTCCTAGCGCTTACAATGAGCAGTTCTTC.

CDR3 residues: CASSEGPVEVYGYTF. The DNA for the CDR3 is TGTGCCAGCAGTGAAGGGCCTGTAGAGGTCTATGGCTACACCTTC. The chain links TRBV6-1 to TRBJ1-2; no definite D call. Looked up from germline, CDR1 is MNHNS and CDR2 is SASEGT. The CDR3 sequence is 15 residues long. The V gene lost 1 base and the J gene lost 4 bases, with 13 bases spanning the gap.

This sequence joins TRBV5-6 and TRBJ1-1, with 7 bases identical to TRBD1. The CDR3 consists of 12 residues. Per the germline V gene, CDR1 is SGHDT and CDR2 is YYEEEE. Losses at the gene ends were 0 bases for V and 8 bases for J; bases not matched to a gene: 1. The CDR3 protein is CASSLVGGEAFF. Here the CDR3 DNA reads TGTGCCAGCAGCTTGGTAGGGGGCGAAGCTTTCTTT.

The V call is TRBV15, the J call TRBJ1-2, with 7 positions matching TRBD1. Germline loops: CDR1 LNHNV, CDR2 YYDKDF (reference sequence). The CDR3 consists of 17 residues. V dropped 0 bases and J dropped 5; count of bases not matched to a gene: 12. The CDR3 loop is CATSRDRETGKWYGYTF. The CDR3 DNA is TGTGCCACCAGCAGAGATAGGGAGACAGGGAAATGGTATGGCTACACCTTC.

The CDR3 nucleotides read TGTGCCAGCAGCCGAGAGGGACAGGGGATCTACAATGAGCAGTTCTTC. This encodes CASSREGQGIYNEQFF. The rearrangement joins TRBV28 to TRBJ2-1, with 10 bases lining up with TRBD1. Germline assignment: CDR1 MDHEN and CDR2 SYDVKM. The CDR3 is 16 residues long. V lost 6 bases to trimming and J lost 3 bases; unmatched junction nucleotides: 8.

The chain carries TRBV5-4 and TRBJ1-3; D perhaps matches TRBD1 (5 bases). The CDR3 spans 16 residues. Trimming pared 3 bases from V and 0 bases from J, leaving 13 bases between. CDR1 SGHNT and CDR2 YYREEE come from the germline V gene (reference sequence). This CDR3 reads CASSSMRDGSGNTIYF. DNA of the CDR3: TGTGCCAGCAGCTCGATGCGGGACGGCTCTGGAAACACCATATATTTT.

The chain has TRBV30 and TRBJ2-1; 9 bases are a match to TRBD2. The CDR3 totals 17 residues. Unmatched junction bases numbered 16, after V lost 2 bases and J lost 8 bases. In germline, CDR1 is GTSNPN, CDR2 SVGIG (reference sequence). CDR3 DNA sequence: TGTGCCTGGAGTACAAGTCCTGGCGGGGGGGCTCTGGATGAGCAGTTCTTC. Its translation: CAWSTSPGGGALDEQFF.

The chain joins TRBV12-5 to TRBJ2-1; D is uncertain. The V end lost 5 bases, the J end lost 2 bases, and 16 bases lay between the germline ends. From germline, CDR1 is LGHNT and CDR2 FRNRAP. This CDR3 comprises 16 residues. CDR3 region: CASGGTGPNTYNEQFF. In nucleotides, the CDR3 is TGTGCTAGTGGTGGAACTGGGCCCAATACCTACAATGAGCAGTTCTTC.

This chain links TRBV18 with TRBJ2-3; D is unresolved. The CDR3 is made up of 13 amino acids. Between the trimmed V and J ends, which lost 6 bases and 1 base, there was a span of 8 bases. Germline V lookup: CDR1 KGHSH, CDR2 LQKENI. DNA of the CDR3: TGTGCCAGCTCCGCAGGCGGCACAGATACGCAGTATTTT. Translation: CASSAGGTDTQYF.

The chain combines TRBV18 with TRBJ2-3; tentative D call: TRBD2 (6 bases). Germline V gives CDR1 KGHSH, CDR2 LQKENI. The CDR3 is 18 amino acids. Trimming left V 0 bases short and J 2 bases short, with 18 bases between. CDR3 bases: TGTGCCAGCTCACCACCGACCAGGACTAACTTCCTCACAGATACGCAGTATTTT. As protein: CASSPPTRTNFLTDTQYF.

The rearrangement links TRBV9 to TRBJ1-3; 9 nucleotides align to TRBD1. The J segment lost 4 bases and the V segment lost 4 bases, leaving 12 bases of the junction unmatched. CDR3 size: 17 residues. From germline, CDR1 is SGDLS and CDR2 YYNGEE. The CDR3 is CASSPTSQGARGNTIYF. DNA for the CDR3: TGTGCCAGCAGCCCAACCTCACAGGGGGCGCGCGGAAACACCATATATTTT. Variable domain in full (rest from reference TRBV9 and TRBJ1-3): DSGVTQTPKHLITATGQRVTLRCSPRSGDLSVYWYQQSLDQGLQFLIQYYNGEERAKGNILERFSAQQFPDLHSELNLSSLELGDSALYFCASSPTSQGARGNTIYFGEGSWLTVV.

The chain joins TRBV6-6 to TRBJ1-1, with D perhaps matching TRBD1 (5 bases). With 2 bases removed from V and 9 bases from J, the gap between germline ends came to 10 bases. The CDR3 totals 12 residues. Per germline, CDR1 MNHNY and CDR2 SVGAGI (reference sequence). In nucleotides, the CDR3 is TGTGCCAGCAGTTACGTAGGGGAAAAAGCTTTCTTT. Its translation is CASSYVGEKAFF.

The V and J genes are TRBV9 and TRBJ1-6, with D hard to call. Germline V gene data show CDR1 as SGDLS and CDR2 as YYNGEE. The CDR3 runs 15 residues. V was trimmed by 6 bases and J by 5 bases, leaving 15 bases between them. The CDR3 region is CASTRAFGDNSPLHF. In nucleotides, the CDR3 is TGTGCCAGCACTAGGGCCTTCGGGGATAATTCACCCCTCCACTTT.

The V and J genes are TRBV27 and TRBJ2-1; D gene unclear. Germline V gene sequence: CDR1 MNHEY, CDR2 SMNVEV (reference sequence). Trimming shortened V by 3 bases and J by 4 bases, and 10 bases separated the two germline ends. This CDR3 contains 14 residues. The CDR3 DNA is TGTGCCAGCAGTTTCCGGGTCCAATACAATGAGCAGTTCTTC. Translating it yields CASSFRVQYNEQFF.

This chain connects TRBV9 to TRBJ1-2; 9 bases align to TRBD1. J lost 7 bases, V lost 2 bases, and 12 bases had no gene match. The V gene's germline CDR1 is SGDLS and CDR2 YYNGEE. The CDR3 is 16 amino acids. For the CDR3, the DNA is TGTGCCAGCAGCGTTCTCCCGGACAGGGGCGTTCGTGGCTACACCTTC. This translates into CASSVLPDRGVRGYTF.

The chain links TRBV5-1 to TRBJ2-5; D uncertain. The germline CDR1 and CDR2 sequences are SGHRS and YFSETQ. The V gene lost 1 base and the J gene lost 1 base, with 11 bases spanning the gap. The CDR3 is 15 amino acids. Written as DNA, the CDR3 is TGCGCCAGCAGCTTGTCGAGGCGGAGCCAAGAGACCCAGTACTTC. This codes for CASSLSRRSQETQYF.

The V gene is TRBV27, the J gene TRBJ2-1; maybe TRBD2 (5 bases). V gave up 5 bases and J gave up 4 bases, with 12 bases separating them. Per the germline V gene, CDR1 is MNHEY and CDR2 is SMNVEV (reference sequence). The CDR3 spans 14 residues. This CDR3 reads CASSRESSYNEQFF. The CDR3 DNA reads as TGTGCCAGCAGTCGGGAATCGAGTTACAATGAGCAGTTCTTC.

The rearrangement links TRBV10-3 to TRBJ2-3; 9 nucleotides line up with TRBD2. Unmatched junction bases numbered 6, after V lost 0 bases and J lost 5 bases. CDR3 length: 16 residues. Per germline, CDR1 ENHRY and CDR2 SYGVKD. The CDR3 DNA sequence: TGTGCCATCAGTGAGTCGACTAGCGGTAGGGGAGATACGCAGTATTTT. Translating it yields CAISESTSGRGDTQYF.

J is TRBJ2-1 and V is TRBV10-3; TRBD2 aligns across 11 bases. Trimming took 3 bases from V and 8 from J; bases not matched to a gene: 12. Germline loops: CDR1 ENHRY, CDR2 SYGVKD. CDR3 length: 17 residues. CDR3 bases: TGTGCCATCAGTGACCCACTAACTAGCGGGAGTGCGGATGAGCAGTTCTTC. Protein: CAISDPLTSGSADEQFF.